These 22 T cell receptor beta chains came from one sample sequenced in a study of graft-versus-host responses after intestinal transplantation. TCRdb keeps only in-frame clones here, not all; method: immunoSEQ multiplex PCR. This repertoire shows 150,000 or so clones, about 93% found once; its top ten account for roughly 0.19%. The antigens for these receptors are not known. The material sequenced was unstimulated CD4+ T cells sorted from spleen or lymph node cells, taken before intestinal transplant. These TCRs come from a human donor who received an intestinal transplant.

This clone showed up just a few times. The chain has TRBV6-5 and TRBJ1-2; perhaps TRBD1 as D (6 bases). Looked up from germline, CDR1 is MNHEY and CDR2 is SVGAGI. Trimming shortened V by 2 bases and J by 9 bases, and 13 bases separated the two germline ends. This CDR3 has 13 amino acids. CDR3 amino acids: CASSYPLQGSYTF. Written as DNA, the CDR3 is TGTGCCAGCAGTTACCCACTACAGGGAAGCTACACCTTC.

The gene calls are TRBV7-9 and TRBJ2-2; no firm D call. The CDR3 runs 10 residues. Germline V gives CDR1 SEHNR, CDR2 FQNEAQ (reference sequence). V shed 8 bases and J shed 8 bases, with 6 bases lying between them. The CDR3 DNA sequence: TGTGCCAGCCTACCGGGGGAGCTGTTTTTT. Translating it yields CASLPGELFF.

V usage is TRBV9 and J usage is TRBJ2-3; 10 bases line up with TRBD2. The CDR3 spans 15 residues. V dropped 0 bases and J dropped 9; count of bases not matched to a gene: 7. The germline CDR1 and CDR2 sequences are SGDLS and YYNGEE. CDR3 coding DNA: TGTGCCAGCAGCGTAGTGGCTAGCGGGAGTGACACGCAGTATTTT. Translation gives CASSVVASGSDTQYF.

V is TRBV28 and J is TRBJ1-2; 11 bases are shared with TRBD1. Per germline, CDR1 MDHEN and CDR2 SYDVKM. The CDR3 loop spans 15 amino acids. Trimming cost V 6 bases and J 4 bases; bases outside gene matches: 7. The CDR3, as DNA: TGTGCCAGCAGCTTGGCCGGGACAGGGGGCTATGGCTACACCTTC. This translates into CASSLAGTGGYGYTF.

The rearrangement uses TRBV6-1 and TRBJ1-1; D is unclear. The CDR3 is made up of 16 amino acids. Germline CDR1 MNHNS, CDR2 SASEGT. The V gene lost 3 bases and the J gene lost 0 bases, with 14 bases spanning the gap. The CDR3 nucleotides are TGTGCCAGCAGTGAGACTTTTAAGACTGTGAACACTGAAGCTTTCTTT. Translating gives CASSETFKTVNTEAFF.

This chain uses TRBV7-2 with TRBJ2-1; D gene ambiguous. Germline assignment: CDR1 SGHTA and CDR2 FQGNSA. The CDR3 is made up of 17 amino acids. Trimming took 5 bases from V and 0 from J, leaving 17 bases between them. CDR3 region: CASSVRAGPNSYNEQFF. The CDR3 DNA reads TGTGCCAGCAGCGTAAGGGCCGGTCCCAACTCCTACAATGAGCAGTTCTTC. Using reference TRBV7-2 and TRBJ2-1 for the parts outside the CDR3, the full variable domain is GAGVSQSPSNKVTEKGKDVELRCDPISGHTALYWYRQSLGQGLEFLIYFQGNSAPDKSGLPSDRFSAERTGGSVSTLTIQRTQQEDSAVYLCASSVRAGPNSYNEQFFGPGTRLTVL.

The rearrangement joins TRBV5-8 to TRBJ2-7; no clear D gene. Germline CDR1 reads SGHTS; CDR2 reads YDEGEE. V dropped 1 base and J dropped 0 bases, with 17 bases sitting between them. This CDR3 is 17 amino acids long. The CDR3 reads CASSLIVASVGSYEQYF. In nucleotides, the CDR3 is TGTGCCAGCAGCTTGATCGTGGCCTCGGTGGGCTCCTACGAGCAGTACTTC.

The rearrangement uses TRBV7-8 and TRBJ2-7, with a weak D call TRBD2 (6 bases). The CDR3 spans 14 residues. Looked up from germline, CDR1 is SGHVS and CDR2 is FQNEAQ. Trimming shortened V by 1 base and J by 10 bases, and 17 bases separated the two germline ends. The CDR3 DNA reads TGTGCCAGCAGCTTAGAAGTCGCTAGCGTGGAACAGTACTTC. Its protein product is CASSLEVASVEQYF.

Notes on this clone: At the DNA level, this CDR3 is encoded by other sequences in the same sample as well. The rearrangement uses TRBV6-6 and TRBJ2-5; 7 positions match TRBD1. CDR1 is MNHNY and CDR2 is SVGAGI in the germline V gene (reference sequence). V lost 7 bases and J lost 5; bases outside the gene matches: 4. This CDR3 is built from 12 residues. CDR3 nucleotides: TGTGCCAGCACACGGGGACAGGAGACCCAGTACTTC. It yields the protein CASTRGQETQYF.

J is TRBJ1-4 and V is TRBV5-1, with no clear D. V shed 0 bases and J shed 8 bases, with 14 bases lying between them. Germline CDR1 is SGHRS and CDR2 is YFSETQ. This CDR3 contains 15 residues. The CDR3 protein is CASSLDSTRSEKLFF. The DNA of the CDR3 is TGCGCCAGCAGCTTGGATTCTACGCGGAGCGAAAAACTGTTTTTT.

The chain employs TRBV5-4 and TRBJ1-2, with 9 nucleotides matching TRBD1. This CDR3 has 16 residues. Germline CDR1 SGHNT, CDR2 YYREEE (reference sequence). After removal of 2 bases from V and 8 bases from J, the junction contained 13 bases not matched to a gene. CDR3 sequence reads: CASSLLSGQGLRGYTF. The CDR3 DNA sequence: TGTGCCAGCAGCTTACTATCGGGACAGGGTTTGAGGGGCTACACCTTC.

This chain uses TRBV7-9 with TRBJ2-1, with 9 bases that match TRBD2. V shed 5 bases, J shed 5 bases, and the junction held 10 bases outside the gene matches. The CDR3 extends over 16 amino acids. Germline V lookup: CDR1 SEHNR, CDR2 FQNEAQ (reference sequence). The CDR3 reads CASSPLAGATHNEQFF. CDR3 sequence (DNA): TGTGCCAGCAGCCCCTTAGCGGGAGCTACCCACAATGAGCAGTTCTTC.

The J gene is TRBJ1-1, the V gene TRBV5-5; D not certain. V dropped 0 bases and J dropped 0 bases, with 6 bases sitting between them. The germline CDR1 and CDR2 sequences are SGHKS and YYEKEE (reference sequence). CDR3 size: 14 residues. CDR3: CASSLGTLNTEAFF. As DNA, the CDR3 is TGTGCCAGCAGCTTGGGAACTTTGAACACTGAAGCTTTCTTT.

The V and J genes are TRBV10-3 and TRBJ1-6, with D possibly TRBD1 on 6 matching bases. The CDR3 runs 16 residues. V shed 6 bases and J shed 0 bases, with 12 bases lying between them. Germline CDR1 is ENHRY and CDR2 is SYGVKD. For the CDR3, the DNA is TGTGCCATCAGGGATACAGGGAGCTCCTATAATTCACCCCTCCACTTT. Encoded protein: CAIRDTGSSYNSPLHF.

The V call is TRBV5-1, the J call TRBJ2-3; D remains unclear. CDR1 and CDR2 from the germline V gene are SGHRS and YFSETQ. The CDR3 has 13 residues. Trimming removed 1 base at V and 2 bases at J, with 5 bases between. The CDR3 nucleotides read TGCGCCAGCAGCTTGTCCTACACAGATACGCAGTATTTT. This gives the protein CASSLSYTDTQYF.

The chain couples TRBV30 to TRBJ2-7, with D perhaps assigned TRBD1 or TRBD2 (5 bases each). The V end lost 0 bases, the J end lost 0 bases, and 15 bases lay between the germline ends. This CDR3 comprises 16 residues. The V gene's germline CDR1 is GTSNPN and CDR2 SVGIG (reference sequence). CDR3 nucleotides: TGTGCCTGGAGTGTACTTGGGGGACCCAGCTCCTACGAGCAGTACTTC. It encodes CAWSVLGGPSSYEQYF.

The chain joins TRBV5-1 to TRBJ2-5, with TRBD2 identical over 11 bases. The J call may be wrong; the DNA end is better matched by TRBJ2-7. The CDR3 covers 15 residues. The germline V gene encodes CDR1 SGHRS and CDR2 YFSETQ. CDR3 coding DNA: TGCGCCAGCAGCTCTTTAGCGGGAGGGGACCACGAGCAGTACTTC. Protein: CASSSLAGGDHEQYF.

The gene calls are TRBV27 and TRBJ1-1; D ambiguous. The germline V and J ends were trimmed by 2 bases and 6 bases, with 13 bases remaining between them. Germline assignment: CDR1 MNHEY and CDR2 SMNVEV (reference sequence). The CDR3 is made up of 14 amino acids. The CDR3 protein is CASSLRVERAEAFF. DNA of the CDR3: TGTGCCAGCAGTTTAAGAGTCGAGAGGGCTGAAGCTTTCTTT.

This CDR3 is CASSVGQPYSNQPQHF. CDR3 bases: TGTGCCAGTAGTGTAGGACAGCCCTATAGCAATCAGCCCCAGCATTTT. The gene calls are TRBV19 and TRBJ1-5; D possibly corresponds to TRBD1 (6 bases). Germline values: CDR1 LNHDA, CDR2 SQIVND (reference sequence). Trimming left V 5 bases short and J 0 bases short, with 14 bases between. The CDR3 spans 16 residues.

The chain has TRBV30 and TRBJ2-1; D is uncertain. Trimming took off 4 bases at V and 0 bases at J, with 13 bases between the two ends. The length of the CDR3 is 15 residues. Germline V gene lookup returns CDR1 GTSNPN and CDR2 SVGIG (reference sequence). The CDR3 is CAWTAFSVSYNEQFF. The CDR3 bases are TGTGCCTGGACGGCGTTCTCCGTCTCCTACAATGAGCAGTTCTTC. Supplemented by reference TRBV30 and TRBJ2-1, the full variable domain reads SQTIHQWPATLVQPVGSPLSLECTVEGTSNPNLYWYRQAAGRGLQLLFYSVGIGQISSEVPQNLSASRPQDRQFILSSKKLLLSDSGFYLCAWTAFSVSYNEQFFGPGTRLTVL.

The chain has TRBV5-1 and TRBJ2-7, with D possibly being TRBD2 (5 bases). The germline V and J ends were trimmed by 2 bases and 6 bases, with 12 bases remaining between them. CDR1 SGHRS and CDR2 YFSETQ come from the germline V gene. The CDR3 totals 13 residues. CDR3 sequence reads: CASSLVRGAEQYF. CDR3 in DNA: TGCGCCAGCAGCTTAGTCCGGGGAGCCGAGCAGTACTTC.

V and J are TRBV6-1 and TRBJ2-1, with D perhaps TRBD1 (6 bases). V lost 9 bases and J 15 bases, leaving 18 bases between the germline ends. This CDR3 is built from 11 residues. Germline CDR1 MNHNS, CDR2 SASEGT. The CDR3 sequence: CASRTTGTAFF. In DNA form, the CDR3 reads TGTGCCAGTCGAACAACAGGGACGGCGTTCTTC.